Presented here are 10 T cell receptor beta chains from one specimen sequenced in a study of blood T cells in healthy people across ages. The use of a sample-barcoded 5' primer and a J-beta primer mix characterized a second PCR of about 6 to 11 cycles. TCRdb re-called the 5' RACE reads through MiXCR, storing one row per CDR3 protein. The sample holds approximately 1,000,000 distinct CDR3 sequences, roughly two fifths seen once. The material sequenced was blood. The source is a young man in good health.

The genes are TRBV20-1 and TRBJ2-3; D possibly corresponds to TRBD1 (5 bases). The CDR3 totals 14 residues. The V end lost 1 base, the J end lost 5 bases, and 13 bases lay between the germline ends. Germline CDR1 reads DFQATT; CDR2 reads SNEGSKA (reference sequence). CDR3 residues: CSARAVGPKDTQYF. For the CDR3, the DNA is TGCAGTGCTAGAGCGGTGGGGCCTAAAGATACGCAGTATTTT.

There are a few counts of this clonotype. This sequence joins TRBV12-3 or TRBV12-4 and TRBJ1-4; a possible D gene is TRBD1 (5 bases). V shed 3 bases and J shed 8 bases, with 10 bases lying between them. This CDR3 is built from 13 residues. This CDR3 is CASSFGAEEKLFF. The CDR3 region has the DNA TGTGCCAGCAGTTTCGGGGCGGAAGAAAAACTGTTTTTT.

The chain links TRBV2 to TRBJ2-5; perhaps D is TRBD1 or TRBD2 (5 bases each). This CDR3 is built from 13 residues. Trimming pared 1 base from V and 5 bases from J, leaving 8 bases between. Germline CDR1 and CDR2: SNHLY and FYNNEI. CDR3 DNA: TGTGCCAGCAGTGAAGGAGGGGATGAGACCCAGTACTTC. Its translation: CASSEGGDETQYF.

This clonotype was seen a few times. V usage is TRBV20-1 and J usage is TRBJ2-1; TRBD2 agrees at 8 bases. The CDR3 length is 14 residues. The germline V gene encodes CDR1 DFQATT and CDR2 SNEGSKA (reference sequence). V was clipped by 5 bases and J by 5 bases; unmatched bases: 8. The CDR3 sequence: CSAPRPGLDNEQFF. CDR3 bases: TGCAGTGCTCCGCGACCGGGACTAGACAATGAGCAGTTCTTC.

The chain combines TRBV20-1 with TRBJ2-1, with 11 bases lining up with TRBD1. The germline CDR1 and CDR2 sequences are DFQATT and SNEGSKA (reference sequence). Trimming took 7 bases from V and 5 from J; bases not matched to a gene: 16. The CDR3 runs to 17 residues. In nucleotides, the CDR3 is TGCAGTGTTTCCCCCGCCCCGGACAGGGGGCTCGACAATGAGCAGTTCTTC. Its translation: CSVSPAPDRGLDNEQFF.

This clonotype has only a few counts. The chain joins TRBV18 to TRBJ1-1; D ambiguous. Germline V gene sequence: CDR1 KGHSH, CDR2 LQKENI. CDR3 length: 13 amino acids. The V and J ends lost 8 bases and 7 bases respectively, with 17 bases between them. The CDR3 here is CASQTSGRNEAFF. The CDR3 bases are TGTGCCAGCCAAACCTCGGGTCGAAATGAAGCTTTCTTT.

Worth noting for this clonotype: The junction departs from the called germline gene at one end, perhaps through a read error. This chain uses TRBV3-1 with TRBJ1-1; D is unresolved. This CDR3 region has 13 residues. The germline V gene has CDR1 LGHDT and CDR2 YNNKEL (reference sequence). For the CDR3, the DNA is TGTGCCTGCAGCCAAGTTACCGATGCTGAAGCTTTCTTT. Translating it yields CACSQVTDAEAFF.

This clonotype was seen a handful of times. The rearrangement uses TRBV13 and TRBJ1-2; the match to TRBD1 covers 9 bases. Germline loops: CDR1 PRHDT, CDR2 FYEKMQ (reference sequence). V shed 5 bases, J shed 8 bases, and the junction held 6 bases outside the gene matches. This CDR3 contains 13 residues. The CDR3 DNA sequence: TGTGCCAGCAGCGAAACAGGGGGCGCGGGCTACACCTTC. Protein: CASSETGGAGYTF.

J is TRBJ2-7 and V is TRBV7-2; maybe TRBD2 (7 bases). Germline CDR1 SGHTA, CDR2 FQGNSA. Trimming pared 5 bases from V and 7 bases from J, leaving 21 bases between. This CDR3 is 15 amino acids long. Here the CDR3 reads CASSLQGIGGNEQYF. As DNA, the CDR3 is TGTGCCAGCAGCCTACAGGGAATCGGGGGGAATGAGCAGTACTTC.

The chain links TRBV19 to TRBJ1-1, with D perhaps TRBD1 (5 bases). The CDR3 contains 17 residues. Trimming pared 5 bases from V and 2 bases from J, leaving 21 bases between. Germline V gives CDR1 LNHDA, CDR2 SQIVND (reference sequence). CDR3 in amino acids: CASSHRQILKYNTEAFF. CDR3 sequence (DNA): TGTGCCAGTAGTCATCGACAGATCCTCAAATATAACACTGAAGCTTTCTTT.